Below, 6 T cell receptor beta chains from the same sample are listed, as sequenced in a study of T cell repertoires in cytomegalovirus infection. From the reads, TCRdb called clonotypes with MiXCR, one entry per CDR3 protein. Of over 85,000 distinct CDR3 sequences listed, 16% were seen once; the top ten hold around 8.2%. The specimen was PBMCs. The receptors come from a human donor in good health (CMV status not recorded). Some clones in this sample may be carry-over from other donors' samples.

This clonotype has at least ten counts. This chain joins TRBV12-3 or TRBV12-4 and TRBJ1-2; 7 bases fit TRBD1. CDR3 length equals 15 residues. Trimming at V came to 1 base and at J to 6 bases, leaving 8 bases not matched to a gene. The CDR3 spells CASSLDHRGSNGYTF. In DNA form, the CDR3 reads TGTGCCAGCAGTTTAGACCACAGGGGAAGTAATGGCTACACCTTC.

The chain carries TRBV20-1 and TRBJ2-7, with 11 bases identical to TRBD1. This CDR3 contains 14 residues. Germline V gene data show CDR1 as DFQATT and CDR2 as SNEGSKA (reference sequence). The junction had 6 bases not matched to a gene; V was cut back by 5 bases and J by 3 bases. CDR3 nucleotide sequence: TGCAGTGCTTTTTCCGGGACAGGGGGCTACGAGCAGTACTTC. It codes for CSAFSGTGGYEQYF.

V is TRBV20-1 and J is TRBJ2-1; TRBD2 matches 12 bases. This CDR3 comprises 17 residues. V was clipped by 4 bases and J by 0 bases; unmatched bases: 7. Germline V lookup: CDR1 DFQATT, CDR2 SNEGSKA (reference sequence). The CDR3 loop reads CSAISGLAGSSYNEQFF. CDR3 nucleotides: TGCAGTGCTATTTCCGGACTAGCGGGGAGCTCCTACAATGAGCAGTTCTTC.

This rearrangement joins TRBV18 to TRBJ2-7; 9 bases are a match to TRBD1. Germline-derived CDR1 and CDR2 are KGHSH and LQKENI. V gave up 1 base and J gave up 7 bases; unmatched junction bases: 8. The CDR3 consists of 15 residues. This CDR3 is CASSPQGTGSWEQYF. The DNA for the CDR3 is TGTGCCAGCTCACCACAAGGGACAGGGTCGTGGGAGCAGTACTTC.

This clonotype was recorded many times. The chain links TRBV7-8 to TRBJ1-5; the D gene is possibly TRBD1 (6 bases). Trimming removed 5 bases from V and 0 bases from J, with 11 bases in between. The CDR3 spans 15 residues. The germline CDR1 and CDR2 sequences are SGHVS and FQNEAQ. CDR3 protein: CASSALTGSNQPQHF. The DNA for the CDR3 is TGTGCCAGCAGCGCGTTGACAGGTAGCAATCAGCCCCAGCATTTT.

The chain uses TRBV7-9 and TRBJ2-7; D gene unclear. Germline V gene lookup returns CDR1 SEHNR and CDR2 FQNEAQ (reference sequence). The CDR3 sequence is 14 residues long. V lost 5 bases and J 0 bases, leaving 11 bases between the germline ends. CDR3 sequence: CASSPVQTSYEQYF. Written as DNA, the CDR3 is TGTGCCAGCAGCCCTGTACAGACCTCCTACGAGCAGTACTTC.